Listed here is a single TCR beta chain. Its antigen is as yet unknown. Conventional CD4 T cells were sorted as CD4+CD127+ cells. Assay: immunoSEQ multiplex PCR; the TCRdb copy retains only in-frame clones and omits some. This table holds tens of thousands of clones, roughly 96% found once. The sample comes from a study of B cell selection in AIRE deficiency. Study-level findings and limits: Of some 4,000 shared Treg TCRbeta sequences, 25% to 35% were healthy-donor-only and around 8.6% patient-only.

The sequenced material came from CD4+CD127+ conventional T cells sorted from PBMCs. This TCR came from a human donor in good health.

CDR3 coding DNA: TGTGCCAGCATCTCACGGACAGGGGAAAATTCACCCCTCCACTTT. Translating it yields CASISRTGENSPLHF. The V call is TRBV9, the J call TRBJ1-6, with 9 bases identical to TRBD1. The CDR3 consists of 15 residues. V lost 6 bases, J lost 7 bases, and 8 bases stayed unmatched. CDR1 and CDR2 (germline): SGDLS, YYNGEE.